The present T cell receptor beta chain was sequenced within a study of technical replicates of blood from several donors. Produced via immunoSEQ multiplex PCR; TCRdb's table is partial and in-frame only. The table shows 68,000 or so clones, with roughly 93% occurring only once. Trimming removed 5 bases at V and 1 base at J, with 5 bases between. CDR3 length: 12 amino acids. The germline CDR1 and CDR2 sequences are SGHVS and FQNEAQ. This sequence joins TRBV7-8 and TRBJ1-2; no firm D call. This clonotype was sampled from a human donor in good health. Sequenced material: T cells isolated from PBMCs. CDR3 loop: CASSPDNYGYTF. The CDR3 DNA sequence: TGTGCCAGCAGCCCAGATAACTATGGCTACACCTTC.